This TCR beta chain was captured by sequencing in a study of shared clonotypes between healthy human individuals. Points from the study as a whole: Naive CD4 clonotypes were shared across a handful of donors at 4.5% to 6%.

Measured with immunoSEQ multiplex PCR; TCRdb has only the in-frame clones, and not every one. Here the sample spans more than 1 million clones, approximately 78% being singletons. Concerning this clone itself: Its antigen is unidentified.

Germline V CDR1 and CDR2: SQVTM, ANQGSEA. The CDR3 totals 15 residues. V dropped 7 bases and J dropped 4; count of bases not matched to a gene: 14. Sequencing was done on a sample of memory CD4+ T cells from PBMCs. Sample subset: CD45RA-negative fraction. This receptor was taken from a young man in good health. Some clones in this sample may be carry-over from other donors' samples. The J gene is TRBJ2-5, the V gene TRBV29-1; 8 bases match TRBD2. CDR3 DNA sequence: TGCAGCGCTGCGGGGGGTCGACGGGCAGCAGAGACCCAGTACTTC. It codes for CSAAGGRRAAETQYF.